Listed here are 18 T cell receptor beta chains from one sample, sequenced in a study of shared clonotypes between healthy human individuals. Clones were sequenced by immunoSEQ multiplex PCR, and TCRdb holds only the in-frame ones, with some missing. The sample gives 2,500,000 or so clones, approximately 94% of which show up once; 0.14% is in the top ten. The sample taken for sequencing was naive CD4+ T cells sorted from blood. As for subset: CD45RA+ positively selected. These receptors came from a man aged 18 to 30 in good health.

The chain is built from TRBV18 and TRBJ2-5; 10 bases map to TRBD2. The CDR3 is 16 residues long. Germline CDR1 and CDR2: KGHSH and LQKENI. Trimming removed 3 bases from V and 4 bases from J; junction bases left unmatched: 8. CDR3 residues: CASSPLRAGGPETQYF. The CDR3 DNA is TGTGCCAGCTCACCCCTTCGAGCGGGAGGGCCAGAGACCCAGTACTTC. Complete variable domain (other parts from reference TRBV18 and TRBJ2-5): NAGVMQNPRHLVRRRGQEARLRCSPMKGHSHVYWYRQLPEEGLKFMVYLQKENIIDESGMPKERFSAEFPKEGPSILRIQQVVRGDSAAYFCASSPLRAGGPETQYFGPGTRLLVL.

This chain links TRBV5-1 with TRBJ2-4; unclear D gene. CDR3 size: 12 residues. V lost 0 bases and J lost 7, with 5 bases in between. Germline V gene data show CDR1 as SGHRS and CDR2 as YFSETQ. CDR3 nucleotide sequence: TGCGCCAGCAGCTTGGATGGGAACATTCAGTACTTC. This sequence encodes CASSLDGNIQYF.

A single count supports this clone. The rearrangement uses TRBV2 and TRBJ2-5; 7 nucleotides line up with TRBD1. CDR3 length equals 15 residues. The ends lost 6 bases at V and 5 bases at J; junction bases unmatched: 12. Germline CDR1 and CDR2: SNHLY and FYNNEI. CDR3 protein: CASSPPEGGVETQYF. DNA of the CDR3: TGTGCCAGCAGCCCCCCCGAAGGGGGCGTCGAGACCCAGTACTTC.

The V and J genes are TRBV5-4 and TRBJ1-1, with a tentative D call TRBD1 (6 bases). CDR3 size: 12 residues. V was trimmed by 2 bases and J by 7 bases, leaving 9 bases between them. Per germline, CDR1 SGHNT and CDR2 YYREEE (reference sequence). CDR3: CASSFNRDEAFF. CDR3 nucleotides: TGTGCCAGCAGCTTTAACAGGGATGAAGCTTTCTTT.

The chain couples TRBV5-1 to TRBJ2-7, with TRBD1 matching 7 bases. The CDR3 covers 14 residues. V lost 0 bases and J lost 7; bases outside the gene matches: 7. Germline V CDR1 and CDR2: SGHRS, YFSETQ. The CDR3 loop reads CASSLGPAGGEQYF. Here the CDR3 DNA reads TGCGCCAGCAGCTTGGGTCCCGCAGGGGGAGAGCAGTACTTC.

The chain uses TRBV5-8 and TRBJ2-7, with D perhaps given as TRBD1 or TRBD2 (5 bases each). Germline CDR1 and CDR2: SGHTS and YDEGEE. The CDR3 sequence is 17 residues long. The germline V and J ends were trimmed by 0 bases and 0 bases, with 16 bases remaining between them. CDR3 nucleotides: TGTGCCAGCAGCTTGGGAAACCGGGACGGGCTCTCCTACGAGCAGTACTTC. Translating gives CASSLGNRDGLSYEQYF.

The chain employs TRBV5-1 and TRBJ1-6; TRBD1 is a possible D gene (5 bases). V shed 2 bases and J shed 7 bases, with 16 bases lying between them. The germline gives CDR1 SGHRS, CDR2 YFSETQ. CDR3 length: 16 residues. CDR3 amino acids: CASSFETEVSNSPLHF. CDR3 nucleotides: TGCGCCAGCAGCTTCGAGACAGAAGTATCAAATTCACCCCTCCACTTT.

This chain connects TRBV10-3 to TRBJ1-3; weak D call: TRBD1 (5 bases). The CDR3 covers 11 residues. The germline V gene encodes CDR1 ENHRY and CDR2 SYGVKD. V was shortened by 4 bases and J by 7 bases, with 5 bases between the two germline ends. Written as DNA, the CDR3 is TGTGCCATCAGTGGGGGGAACACCATATATTTT. It yields the protein CAISGGNTIYF.

The genes are TRBV20-1 and TRBJ2-2; D gene unclear. CDR3 length: 10 residues. Trimming pared 3 bases from V and 7 bases from J, leaving 3 bases between. CDR1 is DFQATT and CDR2 is SNEGSKA in the germline V gene (reference sequence). CDR3 bases: TGCAGTGCTAGTTTCGGGGAGCTGTTTTTT. The encoded protein is CSASFGELFF.

The rearrangement uses TRBV25-1 and TRBJ2-1; 11 positions match TRBD2. After removal of 6 bases from V and 3 bases from J, the junction contained 1 base not matched to a gene. Per germline, CDR1 MGHDK and CDR2 SYGVNS. This CDR3 comprises 14 residues. The CDR3 region is CASRGTSGYNEQFF. The CDR3 region has the DNA TGTGCCAGCAGGGGGACTAGCGGCTACAATGAGCAGTTCTTC.

CDR3 protein: CASSLAGGFLEGGYTF. CDR3 sequence (DNA): TGTGCCAGCAGCTTGGCGGGGGGGTTCCTTGAAGGTGGCTACACCTTC. The J gene is TRBJ1-2, the V gene TRBV5-4; possible D gene TRBD1, 5 bases. Germline loops: CDR1 SGHNT, CDR2 YYREEE (reference sequence). The CDR3 covers 16 residues. Trimming took 0 bases from V and 7 from J, leaving 19 bases between them.

The rearrangement links TRBV2 to TRBJ1-3, with D perhaps TRBD1 (5 bases). The CDR3 is 14 amino acids. The V gene lost 2 bases and the J gene lost 5 bases, with 10 bases spanning the gap. Germline V gene lookup returns CDR1 SNHLY and CDR2 FYNNEI. The DNA for the CDR3 is TGTGCCAGCAGTGAATTGGCAGGGAGAAACACCATATATTTT. Translated, it gives CASSELAGRNTIYF.

Of note for this clone: The sample carries other DNA sequences with the same CDR3. The chain recombines TRBV2 with TRBJ2-7; D is perhaps TRBD1 or TRBD2 (7 bases each). Between the trimmed V and J ends, which lost 4 bases and 0 bases, there was a span of 13 bases. Per the germline V gene, CDR1 is SNHLY and CDR2 is FYNNEI. The CDR3 is made up of 15 amino acids. The CDR3: CASSVRGGSSYEQYF. The CDR3 coding sequence is TGTGCCAGCAGTGTCAGGGGGGGATCCTCCTACGAGCAGTACTTC.

The rearrangement uses TRBV7-2 and TRBJ2-3; D might be TRBD2 (6 bases). Germline V lookup: CDR1 SGHTA, CDR2 FQGNSA. This CDR3 has 15 amino acids. V lost 5 bases and J lost 8, with 20 bases in between. The CDR3 nucleotides read TGTGCCAGCAGCCCACTAGCCATAACGAGGGCTACGCAGTATTTT. Protein product: CASSPLAITRATQYF.

This chain joins TRBV19 and TRBJ1-5; a weak D match, TRBD1 (6 bases). The CDR3 is made up of 16 amino acids. In germline, CDR1 is LNHDA, CDR2 SQIVND (reference sequence). V was cut by 4 bases and J by 1 base, with 14 bases left in between. The CDR3 DNA follows: TGTGCCAGTAGTACGGCAGGGGATTGGAGCAATCAGCCCCAGCATTTT. Translated, it gives CASSTAGDWSNQPQHF.

The chain is built from TRBV2 and TRBJ2-2; D is ambiguous. This CDR3 comprises 14 residues. V was cut by 7 bases and J by 0 bases, with 9 bases left in between. CDR1 and CDR2 from the germline V gene are SNHLY and FYNNEI. CDR3 residues: CASTSISNTGELFF. The CDR3 nucleotides are TGTGCCAGCACGAGTATTTCGAACACCGGGGAGCTGTTTTTT.

The DNA of the CDR3 is TGTGCCACCCAAACCCGCTCTGGAAACACCATATATTTT. Translating it yields CATQTRSGNTIYF. The V and J genes are TRBV10-3 and TRBJ1-3; unclear D gene. Germline V CDR1 and CDR2: ENHRY, SYGVKD. The CDR3 runs to 13 residues. Trimming cost V 10 bases and J 0 bases, with 10 bases left between them.

CDR3 in amino acids: CASSDRLLQGAPEAFF. In DNA, the CDR3 is TGCGCCAGCAGTGACCGATTGTTACAAGGGGCGCCTGAAGCTTTCTTT. The chain recombines TRBV10-2 with TRBJ1-1; a possible D gene is TRBD1 (5 bases). The germline V gene encodes CDR1 WSHSY and CDR2 SAAADI. This CDR3 spans 16 amino acids. Trimming removed 3 bases at V and 6 bases at J, with 20 bases between.